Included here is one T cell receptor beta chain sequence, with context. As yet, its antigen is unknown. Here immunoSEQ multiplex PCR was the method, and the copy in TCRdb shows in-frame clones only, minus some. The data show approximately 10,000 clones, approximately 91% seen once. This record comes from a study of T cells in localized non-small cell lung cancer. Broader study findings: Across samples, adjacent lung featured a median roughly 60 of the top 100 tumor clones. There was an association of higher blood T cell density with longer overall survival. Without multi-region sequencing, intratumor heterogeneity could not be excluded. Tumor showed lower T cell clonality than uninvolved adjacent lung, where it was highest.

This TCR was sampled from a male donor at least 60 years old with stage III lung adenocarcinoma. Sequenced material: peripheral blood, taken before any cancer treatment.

The CDR3 sequence: CASSGDSGNTIYF. CDR3 nucleotide sequence: TGTGCCAGCAGTGGCGACTCTGGAAACACCATATATTTT. The chain carries TRBV2 and TRBJ1-3; the D is unclear. Germline lookup yields CDR1 SNHLY and CDR2 FYNNEI. V gave up 4 bases and J gave up 0 bases, with 4 bases separating them. This CDR3 is built from 13 residues.